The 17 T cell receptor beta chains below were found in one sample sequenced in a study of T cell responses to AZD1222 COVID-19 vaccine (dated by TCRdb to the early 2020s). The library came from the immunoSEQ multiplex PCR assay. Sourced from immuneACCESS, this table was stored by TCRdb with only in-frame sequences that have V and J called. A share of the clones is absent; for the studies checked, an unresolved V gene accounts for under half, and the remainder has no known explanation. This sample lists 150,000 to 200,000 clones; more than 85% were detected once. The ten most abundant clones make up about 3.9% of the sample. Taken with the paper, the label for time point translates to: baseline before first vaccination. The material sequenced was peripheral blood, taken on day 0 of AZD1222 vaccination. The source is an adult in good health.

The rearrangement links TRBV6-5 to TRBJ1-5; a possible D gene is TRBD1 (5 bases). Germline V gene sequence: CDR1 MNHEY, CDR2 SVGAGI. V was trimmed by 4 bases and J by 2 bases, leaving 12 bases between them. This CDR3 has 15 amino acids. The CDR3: CASSLGVPRNQPQHF. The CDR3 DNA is TGTGCCAGCAGTTTAGGGGTTCCGCGCAATCAGCCCCAGCATTTT.

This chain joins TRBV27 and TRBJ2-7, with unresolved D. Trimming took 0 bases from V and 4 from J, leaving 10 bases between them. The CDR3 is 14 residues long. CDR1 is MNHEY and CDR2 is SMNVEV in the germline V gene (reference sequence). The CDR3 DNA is TGTGCCAGCAGTTTATCGGCATGGCCGTACGAGCAGTACTTC. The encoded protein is CASSLSAWPYEQYF.

The CDR3 here is CASSPRTNYEQYF. CDR3 DNA sequence: TGTGCCAGCAGCCCGAGGACTAACTACGAGCAGTACTTC. The chain recombines TRBV9 with TRBJ2-7; weak D call: TRBD2 (6 bases). V lost 4 bases and J 3 bases, leaving 11 bases between the germline ends. From germline, CDR1 is SGDLS and CDR2 YYNGEE. The CDR3 covers 13 residues.

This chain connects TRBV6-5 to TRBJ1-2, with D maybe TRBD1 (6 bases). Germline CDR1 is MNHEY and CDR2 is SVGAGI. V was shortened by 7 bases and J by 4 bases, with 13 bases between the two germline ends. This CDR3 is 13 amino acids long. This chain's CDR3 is CASTSGAGYGYTF. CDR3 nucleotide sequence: TGTGCCAGCACATCAGGGGCCGGCTATGGCTACACCTTC.

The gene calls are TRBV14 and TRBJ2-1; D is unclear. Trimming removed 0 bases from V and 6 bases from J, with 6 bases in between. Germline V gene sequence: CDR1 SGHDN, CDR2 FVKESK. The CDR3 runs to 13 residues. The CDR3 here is CASSQDHPNEQFF. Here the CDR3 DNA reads TGTGCCAGCAGCCAAGATCACCCCAATGAGCAGTTCTTC.

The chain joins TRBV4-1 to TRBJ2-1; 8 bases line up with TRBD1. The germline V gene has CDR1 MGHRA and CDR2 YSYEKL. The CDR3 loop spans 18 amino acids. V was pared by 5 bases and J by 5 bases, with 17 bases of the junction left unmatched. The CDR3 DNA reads TGCGCCAGCAGCGACAGCTCCCCAGGGACAGGCGGAAACAATGAGCAGTTCTTC. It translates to CASSDSSPGTGGNNEQFF.

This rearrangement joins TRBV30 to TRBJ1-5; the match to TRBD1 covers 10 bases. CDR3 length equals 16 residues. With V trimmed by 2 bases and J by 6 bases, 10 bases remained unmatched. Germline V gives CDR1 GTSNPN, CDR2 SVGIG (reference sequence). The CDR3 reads CAWSRDPGQGSQPQHF. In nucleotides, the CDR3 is TGTGCCTGGAGTCGAGATCCGGGACAGGGGAGTCAGCCCCAGCATTTT.

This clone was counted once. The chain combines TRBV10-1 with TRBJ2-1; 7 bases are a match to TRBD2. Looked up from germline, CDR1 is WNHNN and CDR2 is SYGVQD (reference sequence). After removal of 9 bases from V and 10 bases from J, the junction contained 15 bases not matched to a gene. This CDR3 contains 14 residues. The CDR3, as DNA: TGCGCCAGTATGGATACTGCGGGAGTCGGGGAGCAGTTCTTC. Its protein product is CASMDTAGVGEQFF.

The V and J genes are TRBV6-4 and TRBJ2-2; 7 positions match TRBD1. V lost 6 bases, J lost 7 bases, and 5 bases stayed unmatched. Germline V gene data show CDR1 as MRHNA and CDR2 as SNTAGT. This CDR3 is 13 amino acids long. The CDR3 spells CASRDREYGELFF. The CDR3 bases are TGTGCCAGCAGAGACAGGGAGTACGGGGAGCTGTTTTTT.

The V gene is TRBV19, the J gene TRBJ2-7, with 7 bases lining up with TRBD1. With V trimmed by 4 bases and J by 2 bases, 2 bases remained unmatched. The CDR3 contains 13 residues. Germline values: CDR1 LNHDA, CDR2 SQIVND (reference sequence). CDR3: CASSRDRTYEQYF. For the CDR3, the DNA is TGTGCCAGTAGTAGGGACAGAACCTACGAGCAGTACTTC. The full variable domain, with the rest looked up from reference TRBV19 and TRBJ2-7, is DGGITQSPKYLFRKEGQNVTLSCEQNLNHDAMYWYRQDPGQGLRLIYYSQIVNDFQKGDIAEGYSVSREKKESFPLTVTSAQKNPTAFYLCASSRDRTYEQYFGPGTRLTVT.

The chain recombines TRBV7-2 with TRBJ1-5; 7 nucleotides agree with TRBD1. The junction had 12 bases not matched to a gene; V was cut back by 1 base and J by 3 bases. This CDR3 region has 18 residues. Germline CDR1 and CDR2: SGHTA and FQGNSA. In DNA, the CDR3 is TGTGCCAGCAGCTTAGGGGGAATTGGACAGGCATACAATCAGCCCCAGCATTTT. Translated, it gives CASSLGGIGQAYNQPQHF.

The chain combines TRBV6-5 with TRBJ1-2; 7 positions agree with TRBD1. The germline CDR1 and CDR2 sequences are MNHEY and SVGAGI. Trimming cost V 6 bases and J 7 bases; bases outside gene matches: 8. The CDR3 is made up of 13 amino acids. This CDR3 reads CASRQQGLGGYTF. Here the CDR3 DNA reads TGTGCCAGCAGGCAACAGGGGTTAGGTGGCTACACCTTC.

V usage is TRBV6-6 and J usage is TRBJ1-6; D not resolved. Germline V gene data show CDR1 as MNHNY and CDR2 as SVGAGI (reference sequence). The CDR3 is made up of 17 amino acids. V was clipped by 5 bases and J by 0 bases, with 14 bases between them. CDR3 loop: CASSPQVLDSYNSPLHF. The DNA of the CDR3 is TGTGCCAGCAGTCCCCAGGTCCTGGACTCCTATAATTCACCCCTCCACTTT.

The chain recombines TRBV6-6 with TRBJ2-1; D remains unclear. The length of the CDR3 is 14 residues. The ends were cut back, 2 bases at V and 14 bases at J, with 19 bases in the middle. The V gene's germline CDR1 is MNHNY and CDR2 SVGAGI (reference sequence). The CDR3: CASSYVNRGLGEFF. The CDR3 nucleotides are TGTGCCAGCAGTTACGTAAATAGAGGATTAGGCGAGTTCTTC.

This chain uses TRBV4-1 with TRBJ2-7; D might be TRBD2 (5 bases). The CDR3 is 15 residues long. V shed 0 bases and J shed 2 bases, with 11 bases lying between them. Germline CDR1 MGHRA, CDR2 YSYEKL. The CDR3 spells CASSQDSSTTYEQYF. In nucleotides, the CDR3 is TGCGCCAGCAGCCAAGATTCTAGCACTACCTACGAGCAGTACTTC.

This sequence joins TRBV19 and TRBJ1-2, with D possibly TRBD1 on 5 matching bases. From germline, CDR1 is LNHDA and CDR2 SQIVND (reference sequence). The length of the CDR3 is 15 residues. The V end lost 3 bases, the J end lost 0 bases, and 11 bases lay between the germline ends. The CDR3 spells CASSIVGTANYGYTF. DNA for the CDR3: TGTGCCAGTAGTATCGTGGGGACGGCTAACTATGGCTACACCTTC.

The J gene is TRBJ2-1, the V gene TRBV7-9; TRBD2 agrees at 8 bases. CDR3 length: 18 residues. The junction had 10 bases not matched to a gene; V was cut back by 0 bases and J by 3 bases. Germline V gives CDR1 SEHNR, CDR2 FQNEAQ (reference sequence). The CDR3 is CASSLARASGWLYNEQFF. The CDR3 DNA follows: TGTGCCAGCAGCTTAGCGAGGGCTAGCGGGTGGCTCTACAATGAGCAGTTCTTC.